These T cell receptor beta chains were read from a single sample in a study of breast tumors, draining lymph nodes, adjacent tissues. TCRdb processed the multiplex PCR reads anew with MiXCR; each CDR3 protein has one entry. Of about 15,000 distinct CDR3 sequences detected, about 45% appear once; the ten largest clones hold about an eighth. The sample taken for sequencing was tumor-adjacent breast tissue. The origin of the receptors is a female donor with breast cancer. Some clones in this sample may be carry-over from other donors' samples. Each CDR3 is given with its conserved first and last residue. The order of the fields is D gene, clone size, J gene, V gene, CDR3 DNA, CDR3 protein. The D gene is left open where the match is weak. Rows may omit the clone size; those that give it use once, few, many or a size class.

D gene: NA; clone size: few; J gene: TRBJ1-4; V gene: TRBV28; CDR3 DNA: TGTGCCAGCAGTTCAGGGGTCTACGGGGAAAAACTGTTTTTT; CDR3 protein: CASSSGVYGEKLFF
D gene: NA; clone size: NA; J gene: TRBJ2-3; V gene: TRBV18; CDR3 DNA: TGTGCCAGCTCGCCATCTAGCGCAGATACGCAGTATTTT; CDR3 protein: CASSPSSADTQYF
D gene: NA; clone size: medium-sized; J gene: TRBJ1-2; V gene: TRBV7-8; CDR3 DNA: TGTGCCAGCAGCCCATGGATTTCCGTCTATGGCTACACCTTC; CDR3 protein: CASSPWISVYGYTF
D gene: TRBD2; clone size: few; J gene: TRBJ2-1; V gene: TRBV7-9; CDR3 DNA: TGTGCCAGCAGGCTGACTAGCGGGAGCTCCTACAATGAGCAGTTCTTC; CDR3 protein: CASRLTSGSSYNEQFF
D gene: TRBD2; clone size: many; J gene: TRBJ2-5; V gene: TRBV4-1; CDR3 DNA: TGCGCCAGCAGCCAAGATCGGGCGGGGGGGCAAGAGACCCAGTACTTC; CDR3 protein: CASSQDRAGGQETQYF
D gene: TRBD1; clone size: NA; J gene: TRBJ2-7; V gene: TRBV12-3/TRBV12-4; CDR3 DNA: TGTGCCAGCAGCAAGAGGACAGGGCTCTCCTACGAGCAGTACTTC; CDR3 protein: CASSKRTGLSYEQYF
D gene: NA; clone size: medium-sized; J gene: TRBJ1-2; V gene: TRBV4-3; CDR3 DNA: TGCGCCAGCAGCCAAGATGCGCGGCAGAACTATGGCTACACCTTC; CDR3 protein: CASSQDARQNYGYTF
D gene: TRBD1; clone size: NA; J gene: TRBJ1-6; V gene: TRBV9; CDR3 DNA: TGTGCCAGCAGCGCCGGTTCAGGGGGGAATTCACCCCCCCACTTT; CDR3 protein: CASSAGSGGNSPPHF
D gene: TRBD2; clone size: NA; J gene: TRBJ2-3; V gene: TRBV5-1; CDR3 DNA: TGCGCCAGCAGCTTGGCCGGGCTAGCGGGGGGAAGCACAGATACGCAGTATTTT; CDR3 protein: CASSLAGLAGGSTDTQYF
D gene: TRBD2; clone size: NA; J gene: TRBJ2-7; V gene: TRBV6-2/TRBV6-3; CDR3 DNA: TGTGCCGGACGACTAGCGGGAGGCTACGAGCAGTACTTC; CDR3 protein: CAGRLAGGYEQYF
D gene: TRBD2; clone size: NA; J gene: TRBJ2-3; V gene: TRBV4-2; CDR3 DNA: TGTGCCAGCAGCCAAGATGGGACTAGCGGAAGAGATACGCAGTATTTT; CDR3 protein: CASSQDGTSGRDTQYF
D gene: TRBD1; clone size: few; J gene: TRBJ1-1; V gene: TRBV20-1; CDR3 DNA: TGCGGTGCTAGAGACAGGGGGAACACTGAAGCTTTCTTT; CDR3 protein: CGARDRGNTEAFF
D gene: TRBD2; clone size: many; J gene: TRBJ2-4; V gene: TRBV6-5; CDR3 DNA: TGTGCCAGCAGTTACTCGTTTTTAGCGGGAGCGGAAAACATTCAGTACTTC; CDR3 protein: CASSYSFLAGAENIQYF
D gene: TRBD2; clone size: many; J gene: TRBJ2-2; V gene: TRBV9; CDR3 DNA: TGTGCCAGCAGCTTTAGCGGGGCCTACACCGGGGAGCTGTTTTTT; CDR3 protein: CASSFSGAYTGELFF
D gene: NA; clone size: medium-sized; J gene: TRBJ2-7; V gene: TRBV20-1; CDR3 DNA: TGCAGTGCTAGACACCTCACCTACGAGCAGTACTTC; CDR3 protein: CSARHLTYEQYF
D gene: TRBD1; clone size: many; J gene: TRBJ2-3; V gene: TRBV13; CDR3 DNA: TGTGCCAGCAGCTTAACAGGGGTTTCTAGCACAGATACGCAGTATTTT; CDR3 protein: CASSLTGVSSTDTQYF
D gene: TRBD2; clone size: few; J gene: TRBJ2-1; V gene: TRBV7-2; CDR3 DNA: TGTGCCAGCAGCTTACTAGCGGATGGGGACAATGAGCAGTTCTTC; CDR3 protein: CASSLLADGDNEQFF
D gene: NA; clone size: many; J gene: TRBJ1-6; V gene: TRBV5-6; CDR3 DNA: TGTGCCAGCAGCTTGGGCGGGGCACAGTCGCCCCTCCACTTT; CDR3 protein: CASSLGGAQSPLHF
D gene: TRBD1; clone size: once; J gene: TRBJ1-2; V gene: TRBV5-8; CDR3 DNA: TGTGCCAGCAGCTTGGTATCCGGGACAGCCTATGGCTACACCTTC; CDR3 protein: CASSLVSGTAYGYTF
D gene: NA; clone size: medium-sized; J gene: TRBJ2-7; V gene: TRBV20-1; CDR3 DNA: TGCAGTGCTTCGACAGGGAGGGTGTACGAGCAGTACTTC; CDR3 protein: CSASTGRVYEQYF
D gene: NA; clone size: NA; J gene: TRBJ2-7; V gene: TRBV6-5; CDR3 DNA: TGTGCCAGCAGCTCTGACTCCTACGAGCAGTACTTC; CDR3 protein: CASSSDSYEQYF
D gene: TRBD2; clone size: NA; J gene: TRBJ2-1; V gene: TRBV9; CDR3 DNA: TGTGCCAGCAGCGAGGGGACTAGCGGGCAGACATACAATGAGCAGTTCTTC; CDR3 protein: CASSEGTSGQTYNEQFF
D gene: NA; clone size: many; J gene: TRBJ2-5; V gene: TRBV20-1; CDR3 DNA: TGCAGTATGAGGAAGGAAGAGACCCAGTCCTTC; CDR3 protein: CSMRKEETQSF
D gene: NA; clone size: many; J gene: TRBJ1-2; V gene: TRBV18; CDR3 DNA: TGTGCCAGCACAGAGAGGGGAATCGAGTTCTATGGCTACACCTTC; CDR3 protein: CASTERGIEFYGYTF
D gene: NA; clone size: NA; J gene: TRBJ1-2; V gene: TRBV24-1; CDR3 DNA: TGTGCCACCAGTGAGTCGGGAAGGGAAAACTATGGCTACACCTTC; CDR3 protein: CATSESGRENYGYTF
D gene: NA; clone size: many; J gene: TRBJ2-7; V gene: TRBV12-3/TRBV12-4; CDR3 DNA: TGTGCCAGCAGTCCCCCCCTAGCGAGGCAGCCCTACGAGCAGTACTTC; CDR3 protein: CASSPPLARQPYEQYF
D gene: TRBD2; clone size: once; J gene: TRBJ2-7; V gene: TRBV5-1; CDR3 DNA: TGCGCCAGCAGCTCTAGCGGGAGAAACGAGCAGTACTTC; CDR3 protein: CASSSSGRNEQYF
D gene: TRBD1; clone size: many; J gene: TRBJ1-1; V gene: TRBV7-2; CDR3 DNA: TGTGCCAGCAGCTTTAGGGGACAGGGGATGTCGAACACTGAAGCTTTCTTT; CDR3 protein: CASSFRGQGMSNTEAFF
D gene: NA; clone size: NA; J gene: TRBJ1-2; V gene: TRBV20-1; CDR3 DNA: TGCAGTGCTAGAGATACCTATGGCTACACCTTC; CDR3 protein: CSARDTYGYTF
D gene: TRBD1; clone size: NA; J gene: TRBJ1-2; V gene: TRBV12-3/TRBV12-4; CDR3 DNA: TGTGCCAGCAGTACACAGGGGGCGGTCTATGGCTACACCTTC; CDR3 protein: CASSTQGAVYGYTF